Detailed here is one T cell receptor beta chain. As yet, its antigen is unknown. This record belongs to a study of OX40 agonist ivuxolimab in advanced cancers. As for the study in general: The patients' treatment was ivuxolimab, an agonistic anti-OX40 (CD134) antibody. Study-level findings and limits: At 0.1 to 3.0 mg/kg, CD4+ and CD8+ blood T cells expanded clonally by week 6. Researchers did not establish what antigens the expanded peripheral T cells target.

Produced via immunoSEQ multiplex PCR; TCRdb's table is partial and in-frame only. The data hold some 49,000 clones, with about 84% observed a single time. Blood samples were obtained at baseline, cycle 4 day 1, and cycle 7 day 1. CDR1 and CDR2 from the germline V gene are SGHVS and FQNEAQ. V lost 5 bases to trimming and J lost 0 bases, with 14 bases between them. This CDR3 comprises 16 residues. This chain connects TRBV7-8 to TRBJ1-5, with D uncertain. The source was CD4+ or CD8+ T cells sorted from blood, collected in a trial of the OX40 agonist ivuxolimab. The sequence was obtained from an adult with an advanced solid tumor such as melanoma, head and neck, liver or kidney cancer. CDR3 loop: CASSRRTENSNQPQHF. The CDR3 bases are TGTGCCAGCAGCCGACGGACGGAAAATAGCAATCAGCCCCAGCATTTT.